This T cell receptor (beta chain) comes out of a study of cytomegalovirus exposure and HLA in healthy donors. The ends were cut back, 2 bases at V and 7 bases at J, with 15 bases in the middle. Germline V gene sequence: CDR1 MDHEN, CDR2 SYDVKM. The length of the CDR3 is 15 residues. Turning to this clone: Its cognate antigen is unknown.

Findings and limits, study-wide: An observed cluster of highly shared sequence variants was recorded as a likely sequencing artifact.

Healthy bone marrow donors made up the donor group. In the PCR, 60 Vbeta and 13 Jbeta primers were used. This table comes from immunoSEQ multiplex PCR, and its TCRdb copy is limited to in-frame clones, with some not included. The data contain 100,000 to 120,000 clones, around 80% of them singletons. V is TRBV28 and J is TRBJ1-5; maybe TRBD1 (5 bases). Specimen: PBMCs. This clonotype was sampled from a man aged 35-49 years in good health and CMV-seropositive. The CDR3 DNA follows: TGTGCCAGCAGTTTACCCATGACCCGGGGGCAGCCCCAGCATTTT. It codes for CASSLPMTRGQPQHF.